This T cell receptor beta chain originates from a study of Ad26.COV2.S vaccination and SARS-CoV-2 variants (dated by TCRdb to about 2021). About the investigation overall: Vaccine-arm donors came from COV1001, a multicentre, randomized, double-blind, placebo-controlled phase I-IIa trial of Ad26.COV2.S in healthy adults. Dosing of Ad26.COV2.S was intramuscular, at either 5x10^10 or 1x10^11 viral particles, delivered as one shot or as two shots spaced 56 days apart. Sequencing of the TCRbeta repertoire served to evaluate the specificity and breadth of SARS-CoV-2-reactive T cell receptors following Ad26.COV2.S vaccination. A total of roughly 30 samples were included in the TCR-sequenced set, comprising roughly 19 Ad26.COV2.S vaccine recipients, 5 placebo recipients and 8 SARS-CoV-2 convalescent individuals. Participants in the trial were split at random into five groups of five each, receiving low-dose or high-dose Ad26.COV2.S once or twice, or else placebo on both occasions. Investigators did not know the trial group allocation while performing experiments and assessing outcomes.

This clone was recorded a few times. Its specific antigen is unknown. Qualities for individual bases were not recorded, and no much larger clone is one base off. The intended sense of this specimen's treatment or condition label: roughly 19 received Ad26.COV2.S at low or high dose, single or two shots; roughly 5 received placebo; per-sample allocation not given. For vaccine and placebo recipients, the sequenced repertoires came from samples collected on day 63 after the first injection. In Cohort 1b, about two dozen adults aged 18-55 years were enrolled at a single site in Boston, USA, between 29 July and 7 August 2020. Ad26.COV2.S was a replication-incompetent adenovirus type 26 vector that expressed a prefusion-stabilized SARS-CoV-2 spike protein derived from the original Wuhan strain. The CDR3 numbers 13 residues from cysteine through phenylalanine. The sequence is cut down to CDR3 DNA, 39 bases in frame from base 1. Via the germline V gene (reference sequence), CDR1 is LNHNV and CDR2 YYDKDF. Trimming removed 1 base from V and 6 bases from J, leaving 10 bases between the germline ends.

The research as a whole found: Ad26.COV2.S recipients had higher spike-specific TCR breadth than placebo recipients (P = 0.0014). Comparable non-spike TCR breadth was observed between vaccine and placebo recipients, consistent with only spike being contained in the vaccine. The study lacked the statistical power to compare responses across vaccine doses or regimens. It was noted by the authors that total T cell responses may have been underestimated by the TCR breadth and depth analyses. After vaccination, spike-specific CD8+ and CD4+ T cell responses were reported to show substantial breadth.

TCRbeta CDR3 regions were sequenced with the immunoSEQ Assay. After extraction, genomic DNA underwent amplification by bias-controlled multiplex PCR, followed by high-throughput sequencing. On the authors' methods: To quantify the absolute abundance of every unique TCRbeta CDR3 region, sequences were collapsed and filtered. Usable DNA was measured by amplifying reference genes present in all nucleated cells, and TCRbeta template counts were normalized to that usable DNA to estimate T cell fraction. Repertoire TCRs were annotated as SARS-CoV-2-specific by exact matching of V gene, CDR3 amino acid sequence and J gene to a known reactive TCR set. The reference SARS-CoV-2 TCR set came from MIRA and was filtered for enrichment in COVID-19-positive ImmuneCODE repertoires, removing public or cross-reactive TCRs. Drawing on the MIRA antigens, annotated TCRs were analysed further at the level of specific ORF or position within ORF. Breadth was defined as the number of annotated unique rearrangements divided by the total number of unique productive rearrangements, and depth was defined as the summed frequency of the annotated unique rearrangements. Two-sided Wilcoxon rank-sum tests were applied when comparing TCR breadth between groups. In its TCRdb copy, this immuneACCESS table keeps in-frame sequences only and misses some clones. Where compared with another copy, unresolved V genes explain less than half of these, and the others have no known cause. V, J and clone size were drawn from that table, and D and trimming were deduced from the DNA. This sample has about 400,000 clones in its table, and around nine tenths of those were observed once. 3.5% of the sample is taken by the ten largest.

The clonotype originates from a person between 18 and 59 years old who received the Ad26.COV2.S COVID-19 vaccine or a placebo. Material: peripheral blood, obtained in a trial of Ad26.COV2.S vaccine versus placebo. The chain was built from TRBV15 and TRBJ2-7; confidence is insufficient to name the D gene. The bases read TGTGCCACCAGCAGAGTGCGGTTTTCCGAGCAGTACTTC. It translates as CATSRVRFSEQYF.